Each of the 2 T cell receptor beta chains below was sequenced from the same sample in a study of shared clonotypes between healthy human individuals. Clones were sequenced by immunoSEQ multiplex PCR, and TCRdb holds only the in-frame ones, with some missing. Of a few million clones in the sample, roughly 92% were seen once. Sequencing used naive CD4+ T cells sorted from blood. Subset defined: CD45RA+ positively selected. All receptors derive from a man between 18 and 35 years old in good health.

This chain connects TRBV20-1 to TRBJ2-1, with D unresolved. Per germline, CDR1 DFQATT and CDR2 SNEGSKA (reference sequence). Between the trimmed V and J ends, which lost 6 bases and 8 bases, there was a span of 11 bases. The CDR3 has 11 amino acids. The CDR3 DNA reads TGCAGTGCCCCTGATGATTATGAGCAGTTCTTC. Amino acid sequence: CSAPDDYEQFF.

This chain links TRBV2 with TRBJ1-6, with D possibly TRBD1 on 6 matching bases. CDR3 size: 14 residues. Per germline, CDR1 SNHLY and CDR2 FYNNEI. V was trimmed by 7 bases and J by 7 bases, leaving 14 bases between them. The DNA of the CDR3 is TGTGCCAGCATGCAACAGGGAAGAAATTCACCCCTCCACTTT. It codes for CASMQQGRNSPLHF.